This TCR beta chain was observed in a study of blood T cell repertoires in COVID-19. As for the study in general: There were acute and convalescent COVID-19 samples, and they came from the United States, Italy and Spain. T cells, B-cell-depleted T cells, or PBMCs provided the cDNA or gDNA that served as material.

This clone was seen a single time. CDR1 is MDHEN and CDR2 is SYDVKM in the germline V gene. The V gene lost 2 bases and the J gene lost 0 bases, with 10 bases spanning the gap. The CDR3 is 15 amino acids. Authors' data handling: Estimation of nucleated cell counts relied on the amplification of reference gene primers. Some clones are missing from TCRdb's copy, which holds only in-frame ones; the method was immunoSEQ multiplex PCR. V, J and clone size were drawn from that table, and D and trimming were deduced from the DNA. The table shows under 250,000 clones, with more than 65% occurring only once. V is TRBV28 and J is TRBJ1-2; possible D gene TRBD1, 6 bases. The source material was peripheral blood. The clonotype comes from a man aged 50 or older with active or convalescent COVID-19. The CDR3, as DNA: TGTGCCAGCAGTTTAAACAGGGCAGCTAACTATGGCTACACCTTC. It is translated as CASSLNRAANYGYTF.